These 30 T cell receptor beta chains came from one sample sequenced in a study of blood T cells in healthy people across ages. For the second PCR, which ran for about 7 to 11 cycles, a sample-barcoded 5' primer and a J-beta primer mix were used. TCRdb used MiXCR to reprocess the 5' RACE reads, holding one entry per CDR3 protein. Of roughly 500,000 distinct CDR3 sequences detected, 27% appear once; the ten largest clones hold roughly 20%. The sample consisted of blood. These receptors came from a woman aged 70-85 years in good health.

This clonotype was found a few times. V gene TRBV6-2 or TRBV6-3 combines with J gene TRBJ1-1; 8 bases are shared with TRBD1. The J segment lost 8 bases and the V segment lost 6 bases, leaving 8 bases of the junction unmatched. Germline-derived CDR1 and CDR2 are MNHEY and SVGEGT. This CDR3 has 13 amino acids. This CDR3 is CASRSTGVLEAFF. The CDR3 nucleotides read TGTGCCAGCAGATCGACAGGGGTTCTCGAAGCTTTCTTT.

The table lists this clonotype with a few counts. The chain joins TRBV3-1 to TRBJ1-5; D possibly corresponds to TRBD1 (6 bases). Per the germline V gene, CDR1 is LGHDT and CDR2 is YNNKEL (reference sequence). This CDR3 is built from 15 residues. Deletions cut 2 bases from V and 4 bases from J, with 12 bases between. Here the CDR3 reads CASSQQYTGNQPQHF. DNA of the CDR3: TGTGCCAGCAGCCAACAATATACAGGGAATCAGCCCCAGCATTTT.

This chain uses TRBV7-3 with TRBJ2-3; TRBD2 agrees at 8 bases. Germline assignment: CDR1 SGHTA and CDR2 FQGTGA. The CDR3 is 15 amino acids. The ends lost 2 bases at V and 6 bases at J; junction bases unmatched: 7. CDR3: CASSLSAGASDTQYF. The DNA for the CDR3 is TGTGCCAGCAGCTTATCAGCGGGAGCATCGGATACGCAGTATTTT.

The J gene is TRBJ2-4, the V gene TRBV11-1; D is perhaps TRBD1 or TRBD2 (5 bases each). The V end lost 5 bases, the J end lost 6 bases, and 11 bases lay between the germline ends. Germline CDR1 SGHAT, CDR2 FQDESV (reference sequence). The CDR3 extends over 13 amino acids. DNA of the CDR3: TGTGCCAGCAGCATACCGGGGCTAAACATTCAGTACTTC. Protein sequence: CASSIPGLNIQYF.

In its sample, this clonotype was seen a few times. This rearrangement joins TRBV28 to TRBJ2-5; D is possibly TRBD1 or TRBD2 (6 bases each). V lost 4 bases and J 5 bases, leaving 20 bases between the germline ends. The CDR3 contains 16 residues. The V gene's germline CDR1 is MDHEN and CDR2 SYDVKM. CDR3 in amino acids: CASSSAGVGGRETQYF. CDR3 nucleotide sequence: TGTGCCAGCAGTTCAGCCGGTGTGGGGGGCCGGGAGACCCAGTACTTC.

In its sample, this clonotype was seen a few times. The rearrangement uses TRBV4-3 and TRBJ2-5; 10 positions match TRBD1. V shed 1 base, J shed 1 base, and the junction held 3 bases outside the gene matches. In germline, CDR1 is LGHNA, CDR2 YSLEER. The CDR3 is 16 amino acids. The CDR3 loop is CASSQGDRGFQETQYF. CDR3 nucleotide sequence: TGCGCCAGCAGCCAAGGGGACAGGGGATTCCAAGAGACCCAGTACTTC.

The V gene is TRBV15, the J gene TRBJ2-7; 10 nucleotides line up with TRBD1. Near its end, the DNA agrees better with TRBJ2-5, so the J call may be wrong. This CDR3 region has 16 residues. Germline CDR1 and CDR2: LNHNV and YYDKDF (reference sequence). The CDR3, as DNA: TGTGCCACCAGCAGGACAGGGGGCGCAGGACAAGAGACCCAGTACTTC. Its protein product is CATSRTGGAGQETQYF.

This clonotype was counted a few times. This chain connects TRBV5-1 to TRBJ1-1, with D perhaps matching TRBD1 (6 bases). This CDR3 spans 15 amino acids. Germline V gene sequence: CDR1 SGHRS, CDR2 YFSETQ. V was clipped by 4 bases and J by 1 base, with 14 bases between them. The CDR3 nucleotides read TGCGCCAGCAGCCGGGGGGGCCCGCAGAACACTGAAGCTTTCTTT. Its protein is CASSRGGPQNTEAFF.

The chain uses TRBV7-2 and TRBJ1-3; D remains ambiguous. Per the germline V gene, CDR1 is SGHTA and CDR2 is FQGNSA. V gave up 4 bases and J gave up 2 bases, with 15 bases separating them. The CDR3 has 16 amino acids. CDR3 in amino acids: CASSSRRAGPGNTIYF. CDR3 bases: TGTGCCAGCAGCTCGCGACGTGCCGGGCCTGGAAACACCATATATTTT. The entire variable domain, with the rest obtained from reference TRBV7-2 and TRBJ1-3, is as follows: GAGVSQSPSNKVTEKGKDVELRCDPISGHTALYWYRQSLGQGLEFLIYFQGNSAPDKSGLPSDRFSAERTGGSVSTLTIQRTQQEDSAVYLCASSSRRAGPGNTIYFGEGSWLTVV.

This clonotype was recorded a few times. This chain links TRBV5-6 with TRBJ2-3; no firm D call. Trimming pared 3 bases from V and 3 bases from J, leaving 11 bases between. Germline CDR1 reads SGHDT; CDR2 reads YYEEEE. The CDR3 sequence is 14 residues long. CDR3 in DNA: TGTGCCAGCAGCTCGAGTTGGATTACAGATACGCAGTATTTT. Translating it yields CASSSSWITDTQYF.

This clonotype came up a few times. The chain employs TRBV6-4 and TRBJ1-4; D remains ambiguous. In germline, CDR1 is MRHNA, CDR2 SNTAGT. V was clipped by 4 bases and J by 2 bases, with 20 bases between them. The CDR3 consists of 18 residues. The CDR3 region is CASSGRTRDPTTNEKLFF. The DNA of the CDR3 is TGTGCCAGCAGTGGGCGCACCCGCGATCCGACGACTAATGAAAAACTGTTTTTT.

The CDR3 sequence is CASSWSMGTAYGYTF. The CDR3 DNA reads TGTGCCAGCAGTTGGAGTATGGGGACAGCCTATGGCTACACCTTC. The chain has TRBV6-2 or TRBV6-3 and TRBJ1-2; the match to TRBD1 covers 7 bases. Per germline, CDR1 MNHEY and CDR2 SVGEGT. The V and J ends lost 4 bases and 4 bases, in that order; junction bases with no gene match: 9. CDR3 length equals 15 residues.

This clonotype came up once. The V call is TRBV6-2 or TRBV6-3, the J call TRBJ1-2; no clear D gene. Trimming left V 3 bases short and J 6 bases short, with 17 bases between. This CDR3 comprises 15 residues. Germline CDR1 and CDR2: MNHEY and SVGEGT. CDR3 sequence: CASSYVLLTSDGYTF. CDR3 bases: TGTGCCAGCAGTTATGTGTTGCTCACTTCCGATGGCTACACCTTC.

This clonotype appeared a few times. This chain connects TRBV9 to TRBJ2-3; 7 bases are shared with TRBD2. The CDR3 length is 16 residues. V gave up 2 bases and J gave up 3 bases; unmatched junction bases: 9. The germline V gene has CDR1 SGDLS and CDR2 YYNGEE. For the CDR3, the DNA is TGTGCCAGCAGCGTCACACCCCAGCGGGGAACAGATACGCAGTATTTT. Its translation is CASSVTPQRGTDTQYF. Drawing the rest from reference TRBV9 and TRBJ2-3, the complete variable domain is DSGVTQTPKHLITATGQRVTLRCSPRSGDLSVYWYQQSLDQGLQFLIQYYNGEERAKGNILERFSAQQFPDLHSELNLSSLELGDSALYFCASSVTPQRGTDTQYFGPGTRLTVL.

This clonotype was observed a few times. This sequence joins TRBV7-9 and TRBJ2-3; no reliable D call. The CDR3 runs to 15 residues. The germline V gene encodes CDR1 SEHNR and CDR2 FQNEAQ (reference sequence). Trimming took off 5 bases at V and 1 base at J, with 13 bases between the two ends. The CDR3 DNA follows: TGTGCCAGCAGCCCCGGCCGGAGCGGCACAGATACGCAGTATTTT. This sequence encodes CASSPGRSGTDTQYF.

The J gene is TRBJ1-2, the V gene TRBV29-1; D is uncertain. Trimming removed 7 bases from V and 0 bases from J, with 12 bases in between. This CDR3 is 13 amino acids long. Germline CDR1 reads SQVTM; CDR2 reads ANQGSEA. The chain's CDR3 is CSADQETNYGYTF. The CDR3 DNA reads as TGCAGCGCTGACCAAGAGACTAACTATGGCTACACCTTC.

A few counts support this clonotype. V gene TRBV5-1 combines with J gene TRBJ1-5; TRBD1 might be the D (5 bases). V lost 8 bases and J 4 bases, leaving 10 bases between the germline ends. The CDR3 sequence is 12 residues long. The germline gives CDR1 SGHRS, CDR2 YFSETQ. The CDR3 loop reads CARGGLNQPQHF. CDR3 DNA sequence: TGCGCCAGGGGGGGACTGAATCAGCCCCAGCATTTT.

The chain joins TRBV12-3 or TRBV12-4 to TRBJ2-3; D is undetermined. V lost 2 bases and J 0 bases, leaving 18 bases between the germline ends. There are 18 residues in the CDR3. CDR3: CASSLNQALLTSTDTQYF. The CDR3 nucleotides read TGTGCCAGCAGTTTAAATCAGGCCCTCCTCACTAGCACAGATACGCAGTATTTT.

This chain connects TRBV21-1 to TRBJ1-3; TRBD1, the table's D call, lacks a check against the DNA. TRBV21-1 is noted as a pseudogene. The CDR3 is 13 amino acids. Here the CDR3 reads CASSTGFGNTIYF. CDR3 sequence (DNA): TGTGCCAGCTCGACAGGGTTTGGAAACACCATATATTTT.

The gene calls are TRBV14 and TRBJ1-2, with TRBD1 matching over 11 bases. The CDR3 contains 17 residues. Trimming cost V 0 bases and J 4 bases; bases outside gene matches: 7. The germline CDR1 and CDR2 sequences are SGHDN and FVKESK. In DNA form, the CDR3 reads TGTGCCAGCAGCCAAGATTTACGAGGACAGGGGGCCTATGGCTACACCTTC. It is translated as CASSQDLRGQGAYGYTF.

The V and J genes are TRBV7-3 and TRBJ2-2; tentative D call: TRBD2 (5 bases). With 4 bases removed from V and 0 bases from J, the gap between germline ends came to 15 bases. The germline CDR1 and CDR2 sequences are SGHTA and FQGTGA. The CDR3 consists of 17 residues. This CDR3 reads CASSSSRGLANTGELFF. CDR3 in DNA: TGTGCCAGCAGCTCTTCCCGAGGGCTGGCGAACACCGGGGAGCTGTTTTTT.

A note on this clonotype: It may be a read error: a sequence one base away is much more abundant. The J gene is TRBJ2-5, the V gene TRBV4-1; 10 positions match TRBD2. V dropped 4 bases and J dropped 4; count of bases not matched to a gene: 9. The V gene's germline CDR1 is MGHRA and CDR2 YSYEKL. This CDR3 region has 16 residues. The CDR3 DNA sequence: TGCGCCAGCAGCCGTAGCGGGGGGACGTACCGAGAGACCCAGTACTTC. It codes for CASSRSGGTYRETQYF.

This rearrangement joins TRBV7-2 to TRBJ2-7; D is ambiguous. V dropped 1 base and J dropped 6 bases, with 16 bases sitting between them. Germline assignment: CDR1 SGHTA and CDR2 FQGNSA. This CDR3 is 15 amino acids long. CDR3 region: CASSLGPGFKVEQYF. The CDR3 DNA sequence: TGTGCCAGCAGCTTAGGTCCGGGCTTCAAGGTCGAGCAGTACTTC.

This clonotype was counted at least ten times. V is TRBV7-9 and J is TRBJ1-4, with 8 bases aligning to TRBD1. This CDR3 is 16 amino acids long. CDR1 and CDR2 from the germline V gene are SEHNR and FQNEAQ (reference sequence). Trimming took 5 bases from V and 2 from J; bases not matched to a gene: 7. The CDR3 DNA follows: TGTGCCAGCAGCCCGGGACAGGCAACGACTAATGAAAAACTGTTTTTT. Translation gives CASSPGQATTNEKLFF.

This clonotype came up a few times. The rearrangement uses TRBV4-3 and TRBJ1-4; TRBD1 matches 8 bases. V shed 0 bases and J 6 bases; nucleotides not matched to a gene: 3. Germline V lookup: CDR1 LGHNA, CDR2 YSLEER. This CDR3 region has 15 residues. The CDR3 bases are TGCGCCAGCAGCCAAGACCCAGGGGGCTATGAAAAACTGTTTTTT. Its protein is CASSQDPGGYEKLFF.

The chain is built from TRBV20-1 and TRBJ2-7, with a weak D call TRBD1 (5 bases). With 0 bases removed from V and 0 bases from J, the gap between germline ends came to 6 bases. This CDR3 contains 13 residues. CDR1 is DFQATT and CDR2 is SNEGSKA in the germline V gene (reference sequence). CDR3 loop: CSARDRVSYEQYF. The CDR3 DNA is TGCAGTGCTAGAGACAGGGTCTCCTACGAGCAGTACTTC.

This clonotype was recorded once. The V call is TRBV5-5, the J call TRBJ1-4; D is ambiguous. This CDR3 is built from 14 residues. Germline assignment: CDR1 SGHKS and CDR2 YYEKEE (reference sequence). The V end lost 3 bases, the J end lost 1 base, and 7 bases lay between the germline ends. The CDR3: CASSYPITNEKLFF. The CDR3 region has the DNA TGTGCCAGCAGCTACCCGATAACTAATGAAAAACTGTTTTTT.

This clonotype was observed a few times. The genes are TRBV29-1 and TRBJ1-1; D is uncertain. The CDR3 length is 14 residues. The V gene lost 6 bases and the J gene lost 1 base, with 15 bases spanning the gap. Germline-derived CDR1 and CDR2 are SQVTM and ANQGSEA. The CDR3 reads CSVVYKQQNTEAFF. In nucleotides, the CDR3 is TGCAGCGTAGTATACAAGCAGCAGAACACTGAAGCTTTCTTT. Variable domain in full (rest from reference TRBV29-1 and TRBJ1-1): SAVISQKPSRDICQRGTSLTIQCQVDSQVTMMFWYRQQPGQSLTLIATANQGSEATYESGFVIDKFPISRPNLTFSTLTVSNMSPEDSSIYLCSVVYKQQNTEAFFGQGTRLTVV.

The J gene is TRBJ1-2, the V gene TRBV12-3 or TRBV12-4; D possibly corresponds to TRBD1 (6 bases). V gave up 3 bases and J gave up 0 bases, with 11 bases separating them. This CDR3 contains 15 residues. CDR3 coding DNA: TGTGCCAGCAGTTTGGGGGCAGTAGCTAACTATGGCTACACCTTC. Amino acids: CASSLGAVANYGYTF.

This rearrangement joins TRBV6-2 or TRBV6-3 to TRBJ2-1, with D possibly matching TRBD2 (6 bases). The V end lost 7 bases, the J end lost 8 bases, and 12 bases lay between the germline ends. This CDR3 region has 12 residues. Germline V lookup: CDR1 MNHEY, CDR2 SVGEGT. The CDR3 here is CASTGEIHEQFF. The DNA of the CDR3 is TGTGCCAGCACGGGGGAAATACATGAGCAGTTCTTC.